One sample yielded the 10 T cell receptor beta chains listed below, sequenced in a study of shared clonotypes between healthy human individuals. Here immunoSEQ multiplex PCR was the method, and the copy in TCRdb shows in-frame clones only, minus some. Here the sample spans about 710,000 clones, less than 80% being singletons. The sample taken for sequencing was memory CD4+ T cells sorted from blood. Subset denoted: CD45RA-negative fraction. These receptors came from a woman in her 30s in good health.

The chain recombines TRBV28 with TRBJ2-7, with D perhaps assigned TRBD1 or TRBD2 (5 bases each). The germline CDR1 and CDR2 sequences are MDHEN and SYDVKM. CDR3 size: 13 residues. V was clipped by 3 bases and J by 6 bases, with 12 bases between them. CDR3 in amino acids: CASSFPGTGEQYF. In DNA, the CDR3 is TGTGCCAGCAGTTTCCCAGGGACGGGCGAGCAGTACTTC. Complete variable domain (other parts from reference TRBV28 and TRBJ2-7): DVKVTQSSRYLVKRTGEKVFLECVQDMDHENMFWYRQDPGLGLRLIYFSYDVKMKEKGDIPEGYSVSREKKERFSLILESASTNQTSMYLCASSFPGTGEQYFGPGTRLTVT.

The rearrangement uses TRBV28 and TRBJ2-7, with 10 bases aligning to TRBD2. J was trimmed by 2 bases and V by 1 base; bases with no gene match: 5. The germline V gene has CDR1 MDHEN and CDR2 SYDVKM. The CDR3 length is 16 residues. The CDR3 is CASSLFTSGNTYEQYF. The CDR3 DNA reads as TGTGCCAGCAGTTTATTCACTAGCGGGAACACCTACGAGCAGTACTTC.

The chain links TRBV10-1 to TRBJ2-1; TRBD2 matches 7 bases. CDR3 length: 13 residues. From germline, CDR1 is WNHNN and CDR2 SYGVQD (reference sequence). The V gene end was trimmed by 4 bases and the J gene end by 12 bases; junction bases not matched to a gene: 9. In nucleotides, the CDR3 is TGCGCCAGCAGTGTCCAGCTAGCGGATGTGCAGTTCTTC. Translation: CASSVQLADVQFF.

V gene TRBV29-1 combines with J gene TRBJ1-1; D might be TRBD1 (5 bases). Between the trimmed V and J ends, which lost 4 bases and 7 bases, there was a span of 10 bases. This CDR3 has 11 amino acids. Per germline, CDR1 SQVTM and CDR2 ANQGSEA. DNA of the CDR3: TGCAGCGTTGTGCGGGGGAGTGAAGCTTTCTTT. This sequence encodes CSVVRGSEAFF.

The J gene is TRBJ2-7, the V gene TRBV4-1; 9 nucleotides match TRBD1. This CDR3 contains 17 residues. Germline loops: CDR1 MGHRA, CDR2 YSYEKL. V trimming: 0 bases; J trimming: 2 bases; junction bases outside the gene matches: 8. The CDR3 coding sequence is TGCGCCAGCAGCCAAGATAGCGTTAGGACAGGGGCCTACGAGCAGTACTTC. Its translation: CASSQDSVRTGAYEQYF.

This sequence joins TRBV11-3 and TRBJ2-1; TRBD2 aligns across 8 bases. The junction had 2 bases not matched to a gene; V was cut back by 5 bases and J by 2 bases. CDR1 is SGHNT and CDR2 is YENEEA in the germline V gene. The length of the CDR3 is 14 residues. In DNA form, the CDR3 reads TGTGCCAGCAGCCAAGCGGGGGCCTACAATGAGCAGTTCTTC. It is translated as CASSQAGAYNEQFF.

This clone was counted a single time. In nucleotides, the CDR3 is TGTGCCAGCAGCCCCCGTAGTGGGAATGAGCAGTTCTTC. It specifies CASSPRSGNEQFF. This chain connects TRBV7-3 to TRBJ2-1; no definite D call. Germline V gives CDR1 SGHTA, CDR2 FQGTGA. The length of the CDR3 is 13 residues. V shed 5 bases and J shed 7 bases, with 12 bases lying between them.

The CDR3 reads CASSLREGSEQYF. The CDR3 nucleotides read TGTGCCAGCAGTTTGCGGGAGGGGAGCGAGCAGTACTTC. This chain joins TRBV27 and TRBJ2-7, with 9 bases that match TRBD2. V shed 3 bases, J shed 6 bases, and the junction held 3 bases outside the gene matches. Per germline, CDR1 MNHEY and CDR2 SMNVEV (reference sequence). The CDR3 consists of 13 residues.

The chain links TRBV19 to TRBJ2-3; no clear D. Germline-derived CDR1 and CDR2 are LNHDA and SQIVND (reference sequence). Between the trimmed V and J ends, which lost 3 bases and 2 bases, there was a span of 9 bases. The CDR3 runs to 14 residues. The CDR3 DNA sequence: TGTGCCAGTAGTATCGATGGTAACACAGATACGCAGTATTTT. Translating it yields CASSIDGNTDTQYF.

The chain joins TRBV4-2 to TRBJ1-5; 7 bases align to TRBD1. There are 16 residues in the CDR3. Trimming cost V 4 bases and J 3 bases; bases outside gene matches: 9. Germline-derived CDR1 and CDR2 are LGHNA and YNFKEQ. The CDR3 is CASSPGQGETNQPQHF. The CDR3 DNA reads TGTGCCAGCAGCCCGGGGCAGGGGGAGACCAATCAGCCCCAGCATTTT.